The entry below gives a single T cell receptor (beta chain) sequence along with its context. What it binds is not known. Trimming took off 4 bases at V and 6 bases at J, with 18 bases between the two ends. The germline CDR1 and CDR2 sequences are KGHSH and LQKENI. This CDR3 is built from 16 residues. These data originate in a study of shared clonotypes between healthy human individuals. Whole-study findings and limits: The study found about 5% of naive CD4 clonotypes shared across four donors. Sequencing depth was predicted to influence how clonotypes are shared among donors.

Here immunoSEQ multiplex PCR was the method, and the copy in TCRdb shows in-frame clones only, minus some. Here the sample spans a few million clones, over 85% being singletons. A CD45RA+ naive subset and a CD45RA-negative memory subset were split from CD4+ cells. The source material was naive CD4+ T cells from PBMCs. Subset given: CD45RA+ positively selected. The receptor comes from a man between 18 and 35 years old in good health. Some clones in this sample may be carry-over from other donors' samples. The chain combines TRBV18 with TRBJ1-4; D ambiguous. The CDR3 nucleotides read TGTGCCAGCTCACTGAAAGAGATCGCCGGGGATGAAAAACTGTTTTTT. Translation: CASSLKEIAGDEKLFF.